Included here is one T cell receptor (beta chain) sequence, with context. Its cognate antigen is unknown. An end of the junction does not agree with germline; a read error may underlie this. Using its own MiXCR run on the PCR reads, TCRdb lists one record per CDR3 protein. In the table there are under 600,000 distinct CDR3 sequences, approximately 25% of which are singletons. The germline gives CDR1 MNHNY, CDR2 SVGAGI (reference sequence). CDR3 size: 18 residues. These data are taken from a study of molecular identifiers for immune sequencing clone quantification. Notes on the study in general: Over 98% of CMV-specific effector molecules, but under 1% of naive ones, were in clones above 20 copies.

The sequence was obtained from a human donor in good health. Some libraries in this study had Jurkat cell RNA spiked in. Sequenced material: naive CD8+ T cells from blood, with Jurkat cell RNA spiked in. Subset denoted: FACS-sorted CD8+CD4-CCR7+CD45RA+ naive T cells. V gene TRBV6-6 combines with J gene TRBJ1-6, with D possibly being TRBD1 (6 bases). The CDR3 DNA sequence: TGTGCCAGCAGTACAGGGATGGGGGTTGCTTCCTATAATTCCCCCCTCCACTTT. As protein: CASSTGMGVASYNSPLHF.